This entry describes one TCR beta chain. This sample was included in a study of blood T cell repertoires in COVID-19. Study-wide context: COVID-19 samples collected from the United States, Italy and Spain covered acute and convalescent phases. In each case, the material was cDNA or gDNA derived from T cells, B-cell-depleted T cells, or PBMCs.

Under the authors' procedure: Amplification from reference gene primers served as the basis for estimated nucleated cell counts. The table came from immunoSEQ multiplex PCR; TCRdb's copy has only in-frame clones and leaves some out. That table furnishes V, J and clone size, whereas the DNA furnished D and trimming. In the table there are about 97,000 clones, about nine tenths of which are singletons. The junction had 4 bases not matched to a gene; V was cut back by 4 bases and J by 3 bases. Germline CDR1 is SNHLY and CDR2 is FYNNEI. The CDR3 is 14 amino acids. This receptor was obtained from a young man with acute or convalescent COVID-19. The chain has TRBV2 and TRBJ2-7, with TRBD1 matching over 9 bases. Sample: peripheral blood. CDR3: CASSGDRGSYEQYF. CDR3 sequence (DNA): TGTGCCAGCAGTGGAGACAGGGGGAGCTACGAGCAGTACTTC.